These 11 T cell receptor beta chains were sequenced from one sample in a study of blood T cell repertoires in COVID-19. Profiled with immunoSEQ multiplex PCR; TCRdb holds only in-frame clones, not every one. Of approximately 70,000 clones in the sample, around 83% were seen once. The sequenced material came from peripheral blood. The source of these receptors is a woman older than 75 with acute or convalescent COVID-19.

The chain links TRBV28 to TRBJ1-2; 9 bases agree with TRBD1. The CDR3 is 13 residues long. Trimming removed 3 bases from V and 7 bases from J; junction bases left unmatched: 3. Germline V gene lookup returns CDR1 MDHEN and CDR2 SYDVKM. This CDR3 reads CASSLTGGFGYTF. CDR3 in DNA: TGTGCCAGCAGTTTGACAGGGGGTTTTGGCTACACCTTC.

This chain links TRBV5-6 with TRBJ2-7; 7 nucleotides align to TRBD2. CDR1 and CDR2 from the germline V gene are SGHDT and YYEEEE. The CDR3 runs 15 residues. Losses at the gene ends were 1 base for V and 2 bases for J; bases not matched to a gene: 6. The CDR3 sequence is CASSLFSGATYEQYF. Here the CDR3 DNA reads TGTGCCAGCAGCTTGTTCAGCGGGGCAACCTACGAGCAGTACTTC.

The CDR3 region has the DNA TGTGCCAGCAGCTTCTACAGCCCGAACACTGAAGCTTTCTTT. Its protein is CASSFYSPNTEAFF. The chain is built from TRBV5-5 and TRBJ1-1; the D is unclear. Germline V gene sequence: CDR1 SGHKS, CDR2 YYEKEE (reference sequence). This CDR3 spans 14 amino acids. V was clipped by 2 bases and J by 1 base, with 9 bases between them.

The chain uses TRBV19 and TRBJ1-1; D is undetermined. Germline V gives CDR1 LNHDA, CDR2 SQIVND (reference sequence). The CDR3 contains 13 residues. Trimming left V 5 bases short and J 0 bases short, with 7 bases between. This CDR3 reads CASSQILNTEAFF. The CDR3 DNA is TGTGCCAGTAGTCAGATTCTGAACACTGAAGCTTTCTTT.

This clone was found a few times. J is TRBJ1-5 and V is TRBV2, with D possibly being TRBD1 (5 bases). This CDR3 has 15 amino acids. The V gene's germline CDR1 is SNHLY and CDR2 FYNNEI. With 4 bases removed from V and 6 bases from J, the gap between germline ends came to 16 bases. This CDR3 is CASSVQRGDRQPQHF. The CDR3 DNA follows: TGTGCCAGCAGTGTTCAGCGGGGGGATCGTCAGCCCCAGCATTTT. Looking up the rest from reference TRBV2 and TRBJ1-5 gives the full variable domain: EPEVTQTPSHQVTQMGQEVILRCVPISNHLYFYWYRQILGQKVEFLVSFYNNEISEKSEIFDDQFSVERPDGSNFTLKIRSTKLEDSAMYFCASSVQRGDRQPQHFGDGTRLSIL.

Only a few counts were recorded for this clone. The chain uses TRBV7-3 and TRBJ2-2, with D perhaps TRBD2 (6 bases). This CDR3 region has 16 residues. V was shortened by 5 bases and J by 4 bases, with 17 bases between the two germline ends. Germline V lookup: CDR1 SGHTA, CDR2 FQGTGA. This CDR3 is CASSLGGSGGTGELFF. CDR3 sequence (DNA): TGTGCCAGCAGCCTAGGAGGTAGCGGTGGCACCGGGGAGCTGTTTTTT.

The chain is built from TRBV7-9 and TRBJ2-5, with 9 positions matching TRBD1. J gave up 5 bases and V 7 bases, and 14 bases lay outside the gene matches. The V gene's germline CDR1 is SEHNR and CDR2 FQNEAQ (reference sequence). This CDR3 region has 16 residues. CDR3 nucleotides: TGTGCCAGCACCCTCGTAGGACAGGGGAATTTTGAGACCCAGTACTTC. Its protein product is CASTLVGQGNFETQYF.

The chain joins TRBV3-1 (or the pseudogene TRBV3-2) to TRBJ2-3; tentative D call: TRBD2 (6 bases). The CDR3 has 16 residues. Germline V CDR1 and CDR2: LGHDT, YNNKEL (reference sequence). V lost 1 base to trimming and J lost 3 bases, with 14 bases between them. In DNA, the CDR3 is TGTGCCAGCAGCCAAGTAGGAGTACTAGCAACAGATACGCAGTATTTT. Translating gives CASSQVGVLATDTQYF.

The chain is built from TRBV5-1 and TRBJ1-1, with D unclear. V lost 4 bases, J lost 4 bases, and 5 bases lay in between. Looked up from germline, CDR1 is SGHRS and CDR2 is YFSETQ. The CDR3 totals 11 residues. The CDR3 nucleotides read TGCGCCAGCAGCGGAGGCACTGAAGCTTTCTTT. Its translation is CASSGGTEAFF.

This clone appeared once. The chain joins TRBV6-5 to TRBJ2-7; 9 bases are a match to TRBD1. The CDR3 is made up of 15 amino acids. V was pared by 6 bases and J by 2 bases, with 8 bases of the junction left unmatched. Germline V CDR1 and CDR2: MNHEY, SVGAGI. The CDR3 DNA reads TGTGCCAGCAGCCGAACACAGGGGGCCCCCTACGAGCAGTACTTC. This gives the protein CASSRTQGAPYEQYF.

The chain couples TRBV19 to TRBJ1-4; tentatively, D is TRBD1 (6 bases). V was clipped by 5 bases and J by 5 bases, with 18 bases between them. The CDR3 has 16 residues. Germline V gene data show CDR1 as LNHDA and CDR2 as SQIVND (reference sequence). The CDR3 here is CASSAGTPIVNEKLFF. CDR3 DNA: TGTGCCAGTAGTGCCGGGACACCAATAGTCAATGAAAAACTGTTTTTT.